Below, 14 T cell receptor beta chains from the same sample are listed, as sequenced in a study of vaccination and CD4 T cells after COVID-19. These receptors lack a known antigen. The Oncomine TCR Beta short-read assay was what sequenced the DNA obtained from cultured CD4+ T cells. TCRdb re-called the PCR reads through MiXCR, storing one row per CDR3 protein. The table has more than 6,500 distinct CDR3 sequences, just over 35% seen once. This sample's treatment: roughly ten-day PBMC culture with coronavirus spike peptide pools or control peptides (ViraFEST assay). CD4+ T-cell collection from the unexposed donor predated the COVID-19 pandemic (2011-2018). The sequencing sample was made of CD4+ T cells from blood, cultured in vitro. These TCRs come from a human donor in good health.

The chain employs TRBV5-4 and TRBJ2-5, with D unresolved. Germline V gene data show CDR1 as SGHNT and CDR2 as YYREEE (reference sequence). There are 12 residues in the CDR3. With 3 bases removed from V and 8 bases from J, the gap between germline ends came to 11 bases. CDR3 sequence reads: CASSSEVTTQYF. The CDR3 region has the DNA TGTGCCAGCAGCTCCGAGGTGACAACCCAGTACTTC.

In this sample, this clonotype turned up a few times. The genes are TRBV2 and TRBJ2-3, with 8 bases aligning to TRBD2. The germline CDR1 and CDR2 sequences are SNHLY and FYNNEI. The trim removed 10 bases at V and 2 bases at J, leaving 8 bases unmatched. This CDR3 is 14 amino acids long. The CDR3 is CATVLAGVTDTQYF. The CDR3 DNA reads as TGTGCCACCGTCCTAGCGGGCGTCACAGATACGCAGTATTTT.

The chain is built from TRBV7-9 and TRBJ2-3, with TRBD2 matching 9 bases. Per the germline V gene, CDR1 is SEHNR and CDR2 is FQNEAQ (reference sequence). The CDR3 extends over 18 amino acids. Trimming removed 1 base from V and 0 bases from J; junction bases left unmatched: 8. The CDR3: CASSLVVAGVLSTDTQYF. The DNA for the CDR3 is TGTGCCAGCAGCTTAGTGGTAGCGGGGGTCCTAAGCACAGATACGCAGTATTTT.

The gene calls are TRBV2 and TRBJ1-1; D gene ambiguous. Trimming left V 6 bases short and J 5 bases short, with 13 bases between. The germline V gene has CDR1 SNHLY and CDR2 FYNNEI. The CDR3 consists of 13 residues. CDR3 protein: CASSIGAYTEAFF. The CDR3 nucleotides are TGTGCCAGCAGCATAGGCGCGTATACTGAAGCTTTCTTT.

This clonotype was detected a few times. The V and J genes are TRBV2 and TRBJ1-5; 8 bases match TRBD1. Trimming at V came to 8 bases and at J to 0 bases, leaving 3 bases not matched to a gene. The CDR3 runs to 14 residues. Per germline, CDR1 SNHLY and CDR2 FYNNEI. Here the CDR3 reads CASGDRSSNQPQHF. In DNA, the CDR3 is TGTGCCAGCGGGGACAGGTCTAGCAATCAGCCCCAGCATTTT. Based on the CDR3 plus reference TRBV2 and TRBJ1-5, the full variable domain is EPEVTQTPSHQVTQMGQEVILRCVPISNHLYFYWYRQILGQKVEFLVSFYNNEISEKSEIFDDQFSVERPDGSNFTLKIRSTKLEDSAMYFCASGDRSSNQPQHFGDGTRLSIL.

This clonotype was counted a few times. V and J are TRBV19 and TRBJ1-5, with D maybe TRBD1 (6 bases). The V end lost 5 bases, the J end lost 6 bases, and 20 bases lay between the germline ends. This CDR3 has 16 amino acids. Germline V lookup: CDR1 LNHDA, CDR2 SQIVND (reference sequence). The CDR3 is CASSPSHTGSGQPQHF. Written as DNA, the CDR3 is TGTGCCAGTAGTCCATCACATACAGGGTCGGGTCAGCCCCAGCATTTT.

This clonotype turned up a few times. V usage is TRBV7-9 and J usage is TRBJ2-5; a weak D match, TRBD2 (6 bases). This CDR3 spans 17 amino acids. V lost 8 bases and J 4 bases, leaving 26 bases between the germline ends. CDR1 and CDR2 from the germline V gene are SEHNR and FQNEAQ (reference sequence). CDR3 DNA sequence: TGTGCCAGCTACCTGGTGCGAGCTTCCGCGGGGCCAGAGACCCAGTACTTC. Its protein product is CASYLVRASAGPETQYF.

This clonotype has more than one count but fewer than ten. The V gene is TRBV20-1, the J gene TRBJ1-2, with D possibly matching TRBD1 (5 bases). CDR1 and CDR2 from the germline V gene are DFQATT and SNEGSKA (reference sequence). The CDR3 length is 12 residues. Trimming cost V 3 bases and J 4 bases, with 9 bases left between them. In DNA form, the CDR3 reads TGCAGTGCTAGTGGGACCACCTATGGCTACACCTTC. Residues: CSASGTTYGYTF.

CDR3 residues: CSASDYRGMDTEAFF. CDR3 DNA sequence: TGCAGTGCTAGCGACTACAGGGGAATGGATACTGAAGCTTTCTTT. The chain couples TRBV20-1 to TRBJ1-1; 7 nucleotides match TRBD1. This CDR3 has 15 residues. The trim removed 3 bases at V and 5 bases at J, leaving 12 bases unmatched. The germline V gene encodes CDR1 DFQATT and CDR2 SNEGSKA (reference sequence).

This chain uses TRBV27 with TRBJ1-2; no clear D. The germline V and J ends were trimmed by 3 bases and 8 bases, with 16 bases remaining between them. Germline values: CDR1 MNHEY, CDR2 SMNVEV (reference sequence). The CDR3 is 14 residues long. CDR3 sequence: CASSFREPSLGYTF. The CDR3 DNA reads TGTGCCAGCAGTTTTAGGGAGCCGTCTTTGGGCTACACCTTC.

The chain uses TRBV2 and TRBJ2-3; no clear D gene. Germline CDR1 SNHLY, CDR2 FYNNEI. The CDR3 is 13 residues long. The V gene lost 1 base and the J gene lost 5 bases, with 7 bases spanning the gap. CDR3 loop: CASSEGAQDTQYF. For the CDR3, the DNA is TGTGCCAGCAGTGAAGGGGCACAAGATACGCAGTATTTT.

This chain uses TRBV7-2 with TRBJ1-2, with a tentative D call TRBD1 (5 bases). The CDR3 sequence is 13 residues long. V lost 7 bases, J lost 7 bases, and 16 bases lay in between. Germline V gives CDR1 SGHTA, CDR2 FQGNSA. CDR3 sequence: CASNKQALFGYTF. DNA of the CDR3: TGTGCCAGCAATAAACAGGCCCTCTTTGGCTACACCTTC. Together with reference TRBV7-2 and TRBJ1-2, the CDR3 gives the full variable domain: GAGVSQSPSNKVTEKGKDVELRCDPISGHTALYWYRQSLGQGLEFLIYFQGNSAPDKSGLPSDRFSAERTGGSVSTLTIQRTQQEDSAVYLCASNKQALFGYTFGSGTRLTVV.

The CDR3 DNA is TGTGCCAGCGCCTTGAGGCTAGACGCCTGGGAGCAGTACTTC. Translated, it gives CASALRLDAWEQYF. The V and J genes are TRBV7-8 and TRBJ2-7; D not certain. V was pared by 8 bases and J by 7 bases, with 21 bases between. There are 14 residues in the CDR3. Germline values: CDR1 SGHVS, CDR2 FQNEAQ.

The chain joins TRBV7-3 to TRBJ2-1, with 7 nucleotides matching TRBD1. The trim removed 5 bases at V and 6 bases at J, leaving 10 bases unmatched. There are 15 residues in the CDR3. Per germline, CDR1 SGHTA and CDR2 FQGTGA. The CDR3 is CASSLRQGGGNEQFF. CDR3 nucleotide sequence: TGTGCCAGCAGCCTAAGACAGGGTGGGGGCAATGAGCAGTTCTTC.